This T cell receptor (beta chain) was recovered during a study of CD4+ T cells in melanoma. Profiled with immunoSEQ multiplex PCR; TCRdb holds only in-frame clones, not every one. The sample lists about 14,000 clones, approximately 57% seen once, with about a sixth in the top ten. Study-wide points: CD8+ T cell, macrophage and B cell function reportedly correlated with neoantigen-specific CD4+ T cells.

This CDR3 has 14 residues. V lost 1 base and J lost 4, with 7 bases in between. Germline V CDR1 and CDR2: SGHAT, FQNNGV. Notes on this clone: The target antigen is unknown.

This sequence joins TRBV11-2 and TRBJ1-4, with no clear D. Sequenced material: cells from a culture (not recorded whether cultured in vitro). The receptor's source is a human donor with melanoma. The DNA for the CDR3 is TGTGCCAGCAGCTTAGTTGGGATTAATGAAAAACTGTTTTTT. Encoded protein: CASSLVGINEKLFF. The variable domain in full, completed from reference TRBV11-2 and TRBJ1-4, reads EAGVAQSPRYKIIEKRQSVAFWCNPISGHATLYWYQQILGQGPKLLIQFQNNGVVDDSQLPKDRFSAERLKGVDSTLKIQPAKLEDSAVYLCASSLVGINEKLFFGSGTQLSVL.